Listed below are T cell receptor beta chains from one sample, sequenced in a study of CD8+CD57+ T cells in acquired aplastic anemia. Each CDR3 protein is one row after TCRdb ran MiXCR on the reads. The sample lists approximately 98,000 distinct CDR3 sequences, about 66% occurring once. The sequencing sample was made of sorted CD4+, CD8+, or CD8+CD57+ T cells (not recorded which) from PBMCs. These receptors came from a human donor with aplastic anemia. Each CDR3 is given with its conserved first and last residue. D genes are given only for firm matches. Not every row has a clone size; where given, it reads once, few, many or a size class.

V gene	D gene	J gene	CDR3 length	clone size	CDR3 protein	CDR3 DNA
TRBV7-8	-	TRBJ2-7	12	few	CASSGSSYEQYF	TGTGCCAGCAGTGGCAGCTCCTACGAGCAGTACTTC
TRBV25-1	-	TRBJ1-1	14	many	CASAEKTGEGEAFF	TGTGCCAGCGCGGAAAAAACAGGAGAAGGAGAAGCTTTCTTT
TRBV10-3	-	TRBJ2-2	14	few	CAISEQGGTGELFF	TGTGCCATCAGTGAACAGGGTGGCACCGGGGAGCTGTTTTTT
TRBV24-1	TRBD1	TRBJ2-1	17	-	CATSVRTLDRAYNEQFF	TGTGCCACCAGCGTGCGAACACTGGACAGGGCATACAATGAGCAGTTCTTC
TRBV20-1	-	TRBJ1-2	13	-	CSARSQTDEGYTF	TGCAGTGCGAGATCTCAAACAGATGAGGGCTACACCTTC
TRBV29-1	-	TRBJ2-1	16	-	CSVEPLSYSAYNEQFF	TGCAGCGTTGAACCATTATCCTACTCGGCCTACAATGAGCAGTTCTTC
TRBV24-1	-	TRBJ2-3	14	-	CATSDFGSTDTQYF	TGTGCCACCAGTGATTTTGGAAGCACAGATACGCAGTATTTT
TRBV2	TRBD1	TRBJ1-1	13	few	CARKGQGNTEAFF	TGTGCCAGGAAGGGACAGGGGAACACTGAAGCTTTCTTT
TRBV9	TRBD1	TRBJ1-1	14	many	CASSVEGAHTEAFF	TGTGCCAGCAGCGTAGAGGGGGCACACACTGAAGCTTTCTTT
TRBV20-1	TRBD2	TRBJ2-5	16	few	CSAEPFGRGGQETQYF	TGCAGTGCTGAACCTTTCGGTCGGGGGGGGCAAGAGACCCAGTACTTC
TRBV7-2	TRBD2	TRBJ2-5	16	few	CALGGSGSQGQETQYF	TGTGCCCTGGGGGGTAGCGGGAGTCAGGGACAAGAGACCCAGTACTTC
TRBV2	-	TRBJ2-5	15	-	CASSDWGQGAQTQYF	TGTGCCAGCAGTGACTGGGGGCAGGGTGCACAGACCCAGTACTTC
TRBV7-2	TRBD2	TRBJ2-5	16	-	CASSLVLAGGEETQYF	TGTGCCAGCAGCTTAGTCTTAGCGGGAGGGGAAGAGACCCAGTACTTC
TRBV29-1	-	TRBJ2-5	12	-	CSVRRDQETQYF	TGCAGCGTTCGAAGGGACCAAGAGACCCAGTACTTC
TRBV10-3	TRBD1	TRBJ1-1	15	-	CAISGTGGRNTEAFF	TGTGCCATCAGTGGAACAGGGGGCCGAAACACTGAAGCTTTCTTT
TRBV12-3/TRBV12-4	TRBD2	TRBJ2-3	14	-	CASRDGTSGNTQYF	TGTGCCAGCAGGGATGGGACTAGCGGAAATACGCAGTATTTT
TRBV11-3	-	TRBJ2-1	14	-	CASSTGLLSYEQFF	TGTGCCAGCAGCACGGGACTCCTGTCGTATGAGCAGTTCTTC
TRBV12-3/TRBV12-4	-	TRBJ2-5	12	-	CASSPSKLTQYF	TGTGCCAGCAGCCCAAGCAAGTTGACCCAGTACTTC
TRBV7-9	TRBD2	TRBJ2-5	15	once	CASSSGLAAQETQYF	TGTGCCAGCAGCTCCGGACTAGCGGCCCAAGAGACCCAGTACTTC
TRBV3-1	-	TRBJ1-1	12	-	CASSQRARKAFF	TGTGCCAGCAGCCAACGAGCACGGAAAGCTTTCTTT
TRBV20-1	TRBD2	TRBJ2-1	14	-	CSAPVPGGSREQFF	TGCAGTGCTCCAGTGCCGGGGGGGTCGAGGGAGCAGTTCTTC
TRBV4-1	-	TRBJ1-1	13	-	CASTPLGGTEAFF	TGCGCCAGCACCCCTCTGGGGGGCACTGAAGCTTTCTTT
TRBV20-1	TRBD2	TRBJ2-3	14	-	CSASSPAGSDTQYF	TGCAGTGCTAGTTCCCCAGCGGGGTCAGATACGCAGTATTTT
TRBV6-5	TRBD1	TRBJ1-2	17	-	CASSSVDPGQGKGGYTF	TGTGCCAGCAGTTCCGTTGACCCGGGACAGGGGAAGGGAGGCTACACCTTC
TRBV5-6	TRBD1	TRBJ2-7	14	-	CASSFRQGYYEQYF	TGTGCCAGCAGCTTCCGACAGGGATACTACGAGCAGTACTTC
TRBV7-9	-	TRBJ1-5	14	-	CASSLAGGRQPQHF	TGTGCCAGCAGCTTAGCGGGGGGGCGTCAGCCCCAGCATTTT
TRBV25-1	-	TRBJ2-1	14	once	CASSDDRSVDEQFF	TGTGCCAGCAGTGATGACAGGTCCGTGGATGAGCAGTTCTTC
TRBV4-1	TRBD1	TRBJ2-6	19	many	CASSLRQGAITGGANVLTF	TGCGCCAGCAGCCTACGACAGGGGGCGATCACTGGTGGGGCCAACGTCCTGACTTTC
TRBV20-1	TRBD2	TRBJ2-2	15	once	CSANAGGPPHNEQFF	TGCAGTGCTAATGCGGGAGGGCCGCCCCACAATGAGCAGTTTTTT